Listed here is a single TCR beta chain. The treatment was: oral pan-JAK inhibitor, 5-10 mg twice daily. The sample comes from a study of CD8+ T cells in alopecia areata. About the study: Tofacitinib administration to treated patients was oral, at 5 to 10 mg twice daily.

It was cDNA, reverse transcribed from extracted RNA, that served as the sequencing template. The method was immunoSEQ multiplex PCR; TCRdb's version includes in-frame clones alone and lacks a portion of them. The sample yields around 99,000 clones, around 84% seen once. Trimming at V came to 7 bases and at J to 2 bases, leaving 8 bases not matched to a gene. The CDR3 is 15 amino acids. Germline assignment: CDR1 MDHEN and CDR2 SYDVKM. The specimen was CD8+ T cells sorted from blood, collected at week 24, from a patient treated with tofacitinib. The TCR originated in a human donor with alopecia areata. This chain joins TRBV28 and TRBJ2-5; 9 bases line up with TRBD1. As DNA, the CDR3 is TGTGCCAGCACCTTAGGACAGGGGCGGCAAGAGACCCAGTACTTC. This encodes CASTLGQGRQETQYF.